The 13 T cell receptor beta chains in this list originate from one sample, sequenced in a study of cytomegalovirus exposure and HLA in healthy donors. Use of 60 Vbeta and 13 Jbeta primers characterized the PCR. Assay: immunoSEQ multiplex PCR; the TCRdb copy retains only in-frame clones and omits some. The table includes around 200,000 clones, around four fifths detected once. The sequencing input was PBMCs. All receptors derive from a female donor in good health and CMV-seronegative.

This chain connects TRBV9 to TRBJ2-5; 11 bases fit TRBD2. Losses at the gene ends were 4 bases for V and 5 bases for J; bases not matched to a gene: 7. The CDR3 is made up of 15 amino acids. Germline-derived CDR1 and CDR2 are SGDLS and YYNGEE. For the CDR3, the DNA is TGTGCCAGCAGCCCCTATAGCGGGGGGGCGGAGACCCAGTACTTC. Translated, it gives CASSPYSGGAETQYF.

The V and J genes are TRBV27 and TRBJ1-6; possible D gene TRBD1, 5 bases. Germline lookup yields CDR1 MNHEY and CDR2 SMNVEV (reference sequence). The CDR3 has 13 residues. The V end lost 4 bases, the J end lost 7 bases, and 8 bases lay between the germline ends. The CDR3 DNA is TGTGCCAGCAGTTATGACAGCAATTCACCCCTCCACTTT. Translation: CASSYDSNSPLHF.

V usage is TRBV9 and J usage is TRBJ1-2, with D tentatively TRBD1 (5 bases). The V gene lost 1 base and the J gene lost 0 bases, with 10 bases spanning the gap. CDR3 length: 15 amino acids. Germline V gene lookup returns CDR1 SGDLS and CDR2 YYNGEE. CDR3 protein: CASSVSRDSNYGYTF. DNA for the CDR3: TGTGCCAGCAGCGTAAGTAGGGACTCTAACTATGGCTACACCTTC.

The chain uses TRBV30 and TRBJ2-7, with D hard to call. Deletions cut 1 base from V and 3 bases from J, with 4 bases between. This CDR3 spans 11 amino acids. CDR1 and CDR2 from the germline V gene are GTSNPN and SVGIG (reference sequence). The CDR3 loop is CAWSDIYEQYF. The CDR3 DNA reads TGTGCCTGGAGTGACATCTACGAGCAGTACTTC.

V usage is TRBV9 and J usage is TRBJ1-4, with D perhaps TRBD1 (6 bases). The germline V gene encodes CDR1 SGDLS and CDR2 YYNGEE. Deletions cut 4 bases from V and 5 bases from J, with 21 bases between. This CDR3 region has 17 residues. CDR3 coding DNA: TGTGCCAGCAGCTTCACCTCAGGGGCCGAAGGGAATGAAAAACTGTTTTTT. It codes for CASSFTSGAEGNEKLFF.

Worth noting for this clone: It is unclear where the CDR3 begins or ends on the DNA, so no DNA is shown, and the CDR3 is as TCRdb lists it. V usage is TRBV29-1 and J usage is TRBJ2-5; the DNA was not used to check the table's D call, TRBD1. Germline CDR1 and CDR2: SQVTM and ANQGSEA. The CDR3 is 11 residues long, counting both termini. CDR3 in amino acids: CSVEVGQGAYF.

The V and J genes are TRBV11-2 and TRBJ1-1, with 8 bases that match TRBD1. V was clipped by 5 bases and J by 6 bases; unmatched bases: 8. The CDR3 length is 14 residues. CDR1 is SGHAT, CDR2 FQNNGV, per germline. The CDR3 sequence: CASSPRRTGSEAFF. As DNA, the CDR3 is TGTGCCAGCAGCCCGCGACGGACAGGGTCTGAAGCTTTCTTT.

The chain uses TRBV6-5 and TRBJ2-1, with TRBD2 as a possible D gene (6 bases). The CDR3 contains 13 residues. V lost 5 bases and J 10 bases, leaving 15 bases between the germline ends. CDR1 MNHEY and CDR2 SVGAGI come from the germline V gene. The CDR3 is CASSDRRRAEQFF. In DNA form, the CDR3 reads TGTGCCAGCAGTGACAGACGGAGGGCAGAGCAGTTCTTC.

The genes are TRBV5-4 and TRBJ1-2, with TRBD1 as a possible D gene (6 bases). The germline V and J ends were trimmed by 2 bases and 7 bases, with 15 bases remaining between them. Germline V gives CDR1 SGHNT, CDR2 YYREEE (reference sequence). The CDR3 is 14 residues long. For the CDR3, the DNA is TGTGCCAGCAGCTTTTCGGGAGGGGGGGGTGGCTACACCTTC. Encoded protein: CASSFSGGGGGYTF.

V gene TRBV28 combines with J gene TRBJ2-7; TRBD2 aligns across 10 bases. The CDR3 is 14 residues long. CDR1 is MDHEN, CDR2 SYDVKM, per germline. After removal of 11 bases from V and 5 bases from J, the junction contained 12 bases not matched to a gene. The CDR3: CASAGGTSVDEQYF. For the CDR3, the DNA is TGTGCCTCAGCAGGGGGGACTAGCGTCGACGAGCAGTACTTC.

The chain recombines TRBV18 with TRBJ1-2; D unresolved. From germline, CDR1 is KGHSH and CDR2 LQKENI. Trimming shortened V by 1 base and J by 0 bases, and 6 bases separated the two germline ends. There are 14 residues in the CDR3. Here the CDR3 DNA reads TGTGCCAGCTCACCACAGAGTGCTAACTATGGCTACACCTTC. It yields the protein CASSPQSANYGYTF.

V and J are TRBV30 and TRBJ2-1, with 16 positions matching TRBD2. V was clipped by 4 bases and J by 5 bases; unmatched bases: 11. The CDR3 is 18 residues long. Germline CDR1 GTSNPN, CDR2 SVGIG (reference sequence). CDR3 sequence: CAWIRGPGLAGGDNEQFF. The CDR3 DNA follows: TGTGCCTGGATAAGGGGACCGGGACTAGCGGGGGGGGACAATGAGCAGTTCTTC.

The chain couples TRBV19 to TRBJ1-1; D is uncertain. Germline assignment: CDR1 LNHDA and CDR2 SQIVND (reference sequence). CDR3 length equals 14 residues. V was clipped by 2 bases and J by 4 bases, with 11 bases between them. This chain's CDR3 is CASSIPSAGTEAFF. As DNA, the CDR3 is TGTGCCAGTAGTATACCCTCCGCGGGCACTGAAGCTTTCTTT.